These 10 T cell receptor beta chains were all obtained from the same sample, sequenced in a study of cytomegalovirus exposure and HLA in healthy donors. Both 60 Vbeta primers and 13 Jbeta primers went into the PCR. TCRdb's copy holds only in-frame clones and misses some; the assay was immunoSEQ multiplex PCR. The sample holds about 230,000 clones, 70% to 85% seen once. The sequenced sample consisted of PBMCs. All receptors derive from a woman aged 40 to 49 in good health and CMV-seronegative.

J is TRBJ2-5 and V is TRBV29-1; 7 bases map to TRBD2. This CDR3 comprises 13 residues. CDR1 and CDR2 (germline): SQVTM, ANQGSEA. The ends lost 3 bases at V and 1 base at J; junction bases unmatched: 2. CDR3 in DNA: TGCAGCGTTGACCGGGGGGTCCAAGAGACCCAGTACTTC. Translated: CSVDRGVQETQYF.

The V and J genes are TRBV6-5 and TRBJ2-7, with TRBD2 as a possible D gene (6 bases). This CDR3 comprises 16 residues. The germline CDR1 and CDR2 sequences are MNHEY and SVGAGI. Trimming took off 2 bases at V and 6 bases at J, with 20 bases between the two ends. Here the CDR3 reads CASSYPAAGSPSEQYF. DNA of the CDR3: TGTGCCAGCAGTTACCCGGCCGCGGGGAGTCCTTCCGAGCAGTACTTC.

There are a few counts of this clone. V is TRBV2 and J is TRBJ1-4; D is ambiguous. V was cut by 7 bases and J by 4 bases, with 10 bases left in between. The CDR3 runs to 13 residues. Germline V gene data show CDR1 as SNHLY and CDR2 as FYNNEI. The CDR3 sequence: CASTGNYNEKLFF. For the CDR3, the DNA is TGTGCCAGCACCGGGAACTATAATGAAAAACTGTTTTTT. Filled out from reference TRBV2 and TRBJ1-4, the complete variable domain reads EPEVTQTPSHQVTQMGQEVILRCVPISNHLYFYWYRQILGQKVEFLVSFYNNEISEKSEIFDDQFSVERPDGSNFTLKIRSTKLEDSAMYFCASTGNYNEKLFFGSGTQLSVL.

The chain recombines TRBV5-4 with TRBJ1-6; D unresolved. V was pared by 3 bases and J by 4 bases, with 8 bases between. Germline CDR1 SGHNT, CDR2 YYREEE (reference sequence). The CDR3 sequence is 14 residues long. The CDR3 loop reads CASSSGDYNSPLHF. Here the CDR3 DNA reads TGTGCCAGCAGCTCAGGTGATTATAATTCACCCCTCCACTTT.

This clone was counted a single time. The rearrangement uses TRBV6-1 and TRBJ2-5, with a weak D call TRBD2 (5 bases). V lost 3 bases and J 2 bases, leaving 16 bases between the germline ends. The CDR3 contains 16 residues. The V gene's germline CDR1 is MNHNS and CDR2 SASEGT. This chain's CDR3 is CASSDSDWWGQETQYF. For the CDR3, the DNA is TGTGCCAGCAGTGATTCGGACTGGTGGGGACAAGAGACCCAGTACTTC.

This chain uses TRBV7-3 with TRBJ2-3, with D maybe TRBD2 (5 bases). The CDR3 covers 16 residues. The germline V gene encodes CDR1 SGHTA and CDR2 FQGTGA. With 0 bases removed from V and 3 bases from J, the gap between germline ends came to 13 bases. The CDR3 nucleotides are TGTGCCAGCAGCTTAACTCCGGGGTTGGGGACAGATACGCAGTATTTT. The encoded protein is CASSLTPGLGTDTQYF.

The chain links TRBV7-2 to TRBJ1-5; perhaps TRBD1 as D (6 bases). This CDR3 has 15 residues. Per germline, CDR1 SGHTA and CDR2 FQGNSA. V was trimmed by 4 bases and J by 1 base, leaving 11 bases between them. The CDR3: CASSSQGLSNQPQHF. The CDR3 DNA follows: TGTGCCAGCAGCTCACAGGGTTTGAGCAATCAGCCCCAGCATTTT.

CDR3 sequence: CATSSPAPGQANYNEQFF. CDR3 in DNA: TGTGCCACCAGCAGTCCCGCCCCCGGACAGGCAAACTACAATGAGCAGTTCTTC. V and J are TRBV15 and TRBJ2-1; 7 positions agree with TRBD1. The germline V gene encodes CDR1 LNHNV and CDR2 YYDKDF (reference sequence). The CDR3 has 18 residues. The V segment lost 3 bases and the J segment 3 bases; nucleotides outside the gene matches: 14.

This chain joins TRBV18 and TRBJ1-1, with TRBD1 matching over 10 bases. Germline values: CDR1 KGHSH, CDR2 LQKENI. The J segment lost 5 bases and the V segment lost 2 bases, leaving 5 bases of the junction unmatched. This CDR3 has 15 residues. This chain's CDR3 is CASSPGRQGATEAFF. CDR3 DNA sequence: TGTGCCAGCTCACCAGGGAGACAGGGGGCTACTGAAGCTTTCTTT. Full variable domain (missing parts from reference TRBV18 and TRBJ1-1): NAGVMQNPRHLVRRRGQEARLRCSPMKGHSHVYWYRQLPEEGLKFMVYLQKENIIDESGMPKERFSAEFPKEGPSILRIQQVVRGDSAAYFCASSPGRQGATEAFFGQGTRLTVV.

A few counts support this clone. The chain links TRBV6-6 to TRBJ1-4, with no clear D. V lost 5 bases and J 7 bases, leaving 8 bases between the germline ends. Germline V lookup: CDR1 MNHNY, CDR2 SVGAGI (reference sequence). The CDR3 sequence is 12 residues long. CDR3 DNA sequence: TGTGCCAGCAGTATGACAAGTGAAAAACTGTTTTTT. Translating it yields CASSMTSEKLFF.